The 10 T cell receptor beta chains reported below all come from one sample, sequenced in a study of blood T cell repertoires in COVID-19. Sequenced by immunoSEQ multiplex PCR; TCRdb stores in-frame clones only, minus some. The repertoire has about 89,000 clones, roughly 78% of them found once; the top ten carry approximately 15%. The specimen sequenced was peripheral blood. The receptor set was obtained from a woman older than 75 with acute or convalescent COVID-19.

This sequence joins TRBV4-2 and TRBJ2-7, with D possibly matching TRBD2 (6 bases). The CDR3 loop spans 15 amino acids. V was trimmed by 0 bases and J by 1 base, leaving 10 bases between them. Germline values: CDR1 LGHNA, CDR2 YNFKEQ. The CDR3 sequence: CASSQDRGMSYEQYF. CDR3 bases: TGTGCCAGCAGCCAAGATCGGGGGATGTCCTACGAGCAGTACTTC.

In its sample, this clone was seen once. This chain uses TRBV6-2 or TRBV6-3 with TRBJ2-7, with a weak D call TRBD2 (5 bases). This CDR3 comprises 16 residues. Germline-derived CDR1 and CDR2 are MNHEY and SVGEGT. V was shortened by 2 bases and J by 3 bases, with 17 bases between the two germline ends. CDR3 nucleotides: TGTGCCAGCAGTTACAGAAGAGGACTTAGCAGCTACGAGCAGTACTTC. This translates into CASSYRRGLSSYEQYF.

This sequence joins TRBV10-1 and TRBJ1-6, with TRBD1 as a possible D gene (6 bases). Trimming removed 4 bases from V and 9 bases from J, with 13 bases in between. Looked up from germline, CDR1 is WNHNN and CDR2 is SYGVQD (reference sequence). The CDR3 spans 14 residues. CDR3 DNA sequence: TGCGCCAGCAGTGCGCCAGGGACAAGTTCACCCCTCCACTTT. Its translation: CASSAPGTSSPLHF.

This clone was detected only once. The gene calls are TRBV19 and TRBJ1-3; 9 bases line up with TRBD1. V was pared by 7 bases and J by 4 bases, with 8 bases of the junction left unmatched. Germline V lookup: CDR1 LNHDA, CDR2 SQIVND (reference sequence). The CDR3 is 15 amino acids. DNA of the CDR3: TGTGCCAGTAAACCCGGGACAGGGAGAGGAAACACCATATATTTT. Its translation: CASKPGTGRGNTIYF.

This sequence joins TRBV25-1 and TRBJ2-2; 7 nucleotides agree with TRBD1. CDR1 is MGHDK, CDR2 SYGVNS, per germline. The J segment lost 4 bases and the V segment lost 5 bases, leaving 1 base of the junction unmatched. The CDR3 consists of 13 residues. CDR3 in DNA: TGTGCCAGCAGTCGGGACAGCACCGGGGAGCTGTTTTTT. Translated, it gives CASSRDSTGELFF.

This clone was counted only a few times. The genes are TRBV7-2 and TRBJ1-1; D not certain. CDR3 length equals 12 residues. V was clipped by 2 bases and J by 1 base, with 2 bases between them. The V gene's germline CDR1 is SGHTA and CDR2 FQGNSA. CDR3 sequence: CASSLQNTEAFF. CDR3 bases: TGTGCCAGCAGCTTACAGAACACTGAAGCTTTCTTT. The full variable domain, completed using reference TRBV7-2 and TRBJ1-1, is GAGVSQSPSNKVTEKGKDVELRCDPISGHTALYWYRQSLGQGLEFLIYFQGNSAPDKSGLPSDRFSAERTGGSVSTLTIQRTQQEDSAVYLCASSLQNTEAFFGQGTRLTVV.

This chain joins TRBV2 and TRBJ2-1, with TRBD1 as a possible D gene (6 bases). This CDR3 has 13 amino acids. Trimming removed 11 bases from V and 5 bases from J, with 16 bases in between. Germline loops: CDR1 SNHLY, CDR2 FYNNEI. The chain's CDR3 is CAGTRGLDNEQFF. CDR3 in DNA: TGTGCCGGAACCAGGGGTCTCGACAATGAGCAGTTCTTC.

The CDR3 nucleotides are TGTGCCACCAGTGAGGGGGCAGAAGGGATCAATTCACCCCTCCACTTT. The encoded protein is CATSEGAEGINSPLHF. V gene TRBV24-1 combines with J gene TRBJ1-6, with D maybe TRBD1 (6 bases). Between the trimmed V and J ends, which lost 4 bases and 7 bases, there was a span of 16 bases. CDR1 and CDR2 (germline): KGHDR, SFDVKD. The CDR3 sequence is 16 residues long.

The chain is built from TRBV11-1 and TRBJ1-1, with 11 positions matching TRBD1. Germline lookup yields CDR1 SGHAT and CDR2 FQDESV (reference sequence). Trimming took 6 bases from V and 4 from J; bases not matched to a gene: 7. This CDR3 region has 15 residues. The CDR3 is CASSFGQGAPTEAFF. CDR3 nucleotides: TGTGCCAGCAGTTTCGGACAGGGGGCGCCCACTGAAGCTTTCTTT. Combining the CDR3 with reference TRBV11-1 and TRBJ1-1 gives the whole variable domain EAEVAQSPRYKITEKSQAVAFWCDPISGHATLYWYRQILGQGPELLVQFQDESVVDDSQLPKDRFSAERLKGVDSTLKIQPAELGDSAMYLCASSFGQGAPTEAFFGQGTRLTVV.

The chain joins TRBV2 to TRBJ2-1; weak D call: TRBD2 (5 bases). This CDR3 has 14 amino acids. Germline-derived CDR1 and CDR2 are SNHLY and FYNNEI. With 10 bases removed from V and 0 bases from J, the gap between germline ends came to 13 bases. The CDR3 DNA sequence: TGTGCCACCCCGACGGGGAGCTCCTACAATGAGCAGTTCTTC. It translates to CATPTGSSYNEQFF.